This TCR beta chain was identified in a study of blood T cell repertoires in COVID-19. Cohort 3 recovered donors had two negative PCRs, clearance, or symptom resolution. There are 14 residues in the CDR3. V was clipped by 8 bases and J by 2 bases, with 15 bases between them. Germline values: CDR1 SGHVS, CDR2 FQNEAQ. TCRdb's table, derived via immunoSEQ multiplex PCR, lists solely in-frame clones and lacks some. The data show under 450,000 clones, more than 85% seen once. This clonotype was sampled from a woman aged 25-40 years who had recovered from COVID-19. This chain connects TRBV7-8 to TRBJ1-1; D unresolved. The sequenced sample consisted of PBMCs or T cells enriched from blood (not recorded which). CDR3 nucleotides: TGTGCCAGCTTTAATATTCCAGAAAACACTGAAGCTTTCTTT. This codes for CASFNIPENTEAFF.